A selection of T cell receptor beta chains follows, all from one sample in a study of immune evolution from preneoplasia to lung adenocarcinoma. Data came from immunoSEQ multiplex PCR; TCRdb stores just in-frame clones and leaves some out. Of around 20,000 clones in the sample, 75% were seen once. The sequenced sample consisted of FFPE invasive lung adenocarcinoma tissue. The receptors come from a person between 55 and 70 years old with lung adenocarcinoma. Both conserved end residues are part of each CDR3. The D gene is left open where the match is weak. A clone size is listed for some rows: how often the clone was seen (once, few, many), or a class if it is expanded.

abundance: few; v_gene: TRBV9; d_gene: .; j_gene: TRBJ2-1; CDR3nt: TGTGCCAGCAGCCCTTCGGGACTCCTAGGCAATGAGCAGTTCTTC; CDR3aa: CASSPSGLLGNEQFF
abundance: once; v_gene: TRBV13; d_gene: TRBD1; j_gene: TRBJ1-2; CDR3nt: TGTGCCAGCAGTATCGACAGGGGCTATGGCTACACCTTC; CDR3aa: CASSIDRGYGYTF
abundance: few; v_gene: TRBV5-1; d_gene: TRBD1; j_gene: TRBJ2-5; CDR3nt: TGCGCCAGCTCCGGACAGGGGCGGGAGACCCAGTACTTC; CDR3aa: CASSGQGRETQYF
abundance: .; v_gene: TRBV7-2; d_gene: .; j_gene: TRBJ1-1; CDR3nt: TGTGCCAGCAGCTTTTCCAGGAACACTGAAGCTTTCTTT; CDR3aa: CASSFSRNTEAFF
abundance: few; v_gene: TRBV6-5; d_gene: .; j_gene: TRBJ1-1; CDR3nt: TGTGCCAGCAGTATCCGGACATTCCGGAACACTGAAGCTTTCTTT; CDR3aa: CASSIRTFRNTEAFF
abundance: .; v_gene: TRBV27; d_gene: .; j_gene: TRBJ1-1; CDR3nt: TGTGCCAGCAAACAGGGATGGAGCACTGAAGCTTTCTTT; CDR3aa: CASKQGWSTEAFF
abundance: once; v_gene: TRBV28; d_gene: .; j_gene: TRBJ1-5; CDR3nt: TGTGCCAGCAATGAGCCTAGCAATCAGCCCCAGCATTTT; CDR3aa: CASNEPSNQPQHF
abundance: .; v_gene: TRBV5-1; d_gene: .; j_gene: TRBJ1-1; CDR3nt: TGCGCCAGCAGCTTGCTGAACACTGAAGCTTTCTTT; CDR3aa: CASSLLNTEAFF
abundance: .; v_gene: TRBV11-2; d_gene: .; j_gene: TRBJ2-4; CDR3nt: TGTGCCAGCAGGGGGCTGGGGAACATTCAGTACTTC; CDR3aa: CASRGLGNIQYF
abundance: .; v_gene: TRBV28; d_gene: .; j_gene: TRBJ1-5; CDR3nt: TGTGCCAGCAGTTTAAGGGGTCAGCCCCAGCATTTT; CDR3aa: CASSLRGQPQHF
abundance: .; v_gene: TRBV6-1; d_gene: .; j_gene: TRBJ2-5; CDR3nt: TGTGCCAGCAGTGGCACAGGGAGCGAGACCCAGTACTTC; CDR3aa: CASSGTGSETQYF
abundance: .; v_gene: TRBV6-5; d_gene: .; j_gene: TRBJ1-2; CDR3nt: TGTGCCAGCAGTTACCAGGGTGGCTACACCTTC; CDR3aa: CASSYQGGYTF
abundance: .; v_gene: TRBV5-1; d_gene: .; j_gene: TRBJ2-2; CDR3nt: TGCGCCAGCAGATATGACACCGGGGAGCTGTTTTTT; CDR3aa: CASRYDTGELFF
abundance: .; v_gene: TRBV27; d_gene: .; j_gene: TRBJ2-3; CDR3nt: TGTGCCAGCAGTCCGCGGACAGCTATCGGGGGAGATACGCAGTATTTT; CDR3aa: CASSPRTAIGGDTQYF
abundance: .; v_gene: TRBV5-4; d_gene: TRBD2; j_gene: TRBJ2-3; CDR3nt: TGTGCCAGCAGCTTGGGGGGACTAGCGGGAGTTAATACGCAGTATTTT; CDR3aa: CASSLGGLAGVNTQYF
abundance: .; v_gene: TRBV11-3; d_gene: TRBD2; j_gene: TRBJ2-3; CDR3nt: TGTGCCAGCAGCCCTCGGGGGGGCGGGAGAGGCACAGATACGCAGTATTTT; CDR3aa: CASSPRGGGRGTDTQYF
abundance: .; v_gene: TRBV29-1; d_gene: .; j_gene: TRBJ1-3; CDR3nt: TGCAGCGTTGAGGAGCAGGCCCCTGGAAACACCATATATTTT; CDR3aa: CSVEEQAPGNTIYF
abundance: .; v_gene: TRBV2; d_gene: TRBD1; j_gene: TRBJ2-7; CDR3nt: TGTGCCAGCAACGCCCAGGGACAGGGCGAAGACGAGCAGTACTTC; CDR3aa: CASNAQGQGEDEQYF
abundance: few; v_gene: TRBV7-9; d_gene: .; j_gene: TRBJ2-1; CDR3nt: TGTGCCAGCAGCTTAGAGGAGGGGGCCCGCGGAGGGAATGAGCAGTTCTTC; CDR3aa: CASSLEEGARGGNEQFF
abundance: .; v_gene: TRBV7-3; d_gene: TRBD2; j_gene: TRBJ2-3; CDR3nt: TGTGCCAGCAGCTTAAAAAGCGGGAGGACAGATACGCAGTATTTT; CDR3aa: CASSLKSGRTDTQYF
abundance: .; v_gene: TRBV11-2; d_gene: .; j_gene: TRBJ1-5; CDR3nt: TGTGCCAGCAGCTTGGGAAAGGGCCAGGGCTATAGCAATCAGCCCCAGCATTTT; CDR3aa: CASSLGKGQGYSNQPQHF
abundance: .; v_gene: TRBV2; d_gene: .; j_gene: TRBJ1-5; CDR3nt: TGTGCCAGTTCGCGGGATAGCAATCAGCCCCAGCATTTT; CDR3aa: CASSRDSNQPQHF
abundance: .; v_gene: TRBV18; d_gene: .; j_gene: TRBJ2-7; CDR3nt: TGTGCCAGCTCACCACCGGGACCCCTCGACGAGCAGTACTTC; CDR3aa: CASSPPGPLDEQYF
abundance: .; v_gene: TRBV29-1; d_gene: TRBD1; j_gene: TRBJ1-2; CDR3nt: TGCAGCGTTGAATTCCGACAGGGGGCTAACTATGGCTACACCTTC; CDR3aa: CSVEFRQGANYGYTF
abundance: .; v_gene: TRBV28; d_gene: TRBD1; j_gene: TRBJ2-2; CDR3nt: TGTGCCATCCAACAGGGGCTGAACACCGGGGAGCTGTTTTTT; CDR3aa: CAIQQGLNTGELFF
abundance: medium-sized; v_gene: TRBV7-9; d_gene: .; j_gene: TRBJ2-7; CDR3nt: TGTGCCAGCAGACCTACCGGGGGCGTAATAGAGCAGTACTTC; CDR3aa: CASRPTGGVIEQYF
abundance: .; v_gene: TRBV15; d_gene: TRBD2; j_gene: TRBJ2-5; CDR3nt: TGTGCCACCAGCAGAGATTTTCGGGGGGGGGAGACCCAGTACTTC; CDR3aa: CATSRDFRGGETQYF
abundance: .; v_gene: TRBV5-5; d_gene: .; j_gene: TRBJ1-4; CDR3nt: TGTGCCAGCCTTCCTCTCTGGGGGAGGAATGAAAAACTGTTTTTT; CDR3aa: CASLPLWGRNEKLFF
abundance: .; v_gene: TRBV29-1; d_gene: .; j_gene: TRBJ2-7; CDR3nt: TGCAGCGTCTCGGAAGGATTGAGAGAGCAGTACTTC; CDR3aa: CSVSEGLREQYF
abundance: .; v_gene: TRBV30; d_gene: .; j_gene: TRBJ1-2; CDR3nt: TGTGCCTGCGCCCTTCAGACCGGGACCAAAACCTATGGCTACACCTTC; CDR3aa: CACALQTGTKTYGYTF
abundance: .; v_gene: TRBV5-4; d_gene: TRBD2; j_gene: TRBJ2-7; CDR3nt: TGTGCCAGCAGCTCGACTAGCGACTTCGAGCAGTACTTC; CDR3aa: CASSSTSDFEQYF
abundance: once; v_gene: TRBV7-2; d_gene: TRBD2; j_gene: TRBJ2-3; CDR3nt: TGTGCCAGCAGCTGGGGGGGGGGTTCGCAGTATTTT; CDR3aa: CASSWGGGSQYF
abundance: .; v_gene: TRBV25-1; d_gene: .; j_gene: TRBJ2-2; CDR3nt: TGTGCCAGCAGTGAACTCCAGGGGAACACCGGGGAGCTGTTTTTT; CDR3aa: CASSELQGNTGELFF
abundance: .; v_gene: TRBV27; d_gene: TRBD1; j_gene: TRBJ2-7; CDR3nt: TGTGCCAGCAGTCGACAGGGTACCCGGGACGAGCAGTACTTC; CDR3aa: CASSRQGTRDEQYF
abundance: medium-sized; v_gene: TRBV7-9; d_gene: .; j_gene: TRBJ2-2; CDR3nt: TGTGCCAGCAGCTCCTGGGGGACACAGAACACCGGGGAGCTGTTTTTT; CDR3aa: CASSSWGTQNTGELFF
abundance: .; v_gene: TRBV28; d_gene: TRBD2; j_gene: TRBJ2-3; CDR3nt: TGTGCCAGCAGTTCCCCTCTGAGGCGGGAGCCCGCTAACGAACGAGATACGCAGTATTTT; CDR3aa: CASSSPLRREPANERDTQYF
abundance: .; v_gene: TRBV28; d_gene: TRBD2; j_gene: TRBJ2-7; CDR3nt: TGTGCCAACGGGAGGGAGGCCACCCACGAGCAGTACTTC; CDR3aa: CANGREATHEQYF
abundance: few; v_gene: TRBV11-2; d_gene: .; j_gene: TRBJ2-1; CDR3nt: TGTGCCAGCAGCTTTTCTGAATCGGGGCAGGGCAATGAGCAGTTCTTC; CDR3aa: CASSFSESGQGNEQFF
abundance: .; v_gene: TRBV7-3; d_gene: .; j_gene: TRBJ2-2; CDR3nt: TGTGCCAGCAGCCTATACTCGGGCACCGGGGAGCTGTTTTTT; CDR3aa: CASSLYSGTGELFF
abundance: .; v_gene: TRBV2; d_gene: .; j_gene: TRBJ1-5; CDR3nt: TGTGCCAGCAGTGAGGGGGGGTTTAATCAGCCCCAGCATTTT; CDR3aa: CASSEGGFNQPQHF
abundance: once; v_gene: TRBV11-2; d_gene: .; j_gene: TRBJ2-2; CDR3nt: TGTGCCAGCAGCTTGGGTGGGGGGAGCACCGGGGAGCTGTTTTTT; CDR3aa: CASSLGGGSTGELFF
abundance: .; v_gene: TRBV5-1; d_gene: .; j_gene: TRBJ2-7; CDR3nt: TGCGCCAGCAGCTTGCGGGGGAACTCAGGCGAGCAGTACTTC; CDR3aa: CASSLRGNSGEQYF
abundance: .; v_gene: TRBV5-4; d_gene: .; j_gene: TRBJ2-7; CDR3nt: TGTGCCAGCAGCTTGGAGGGGACCTTAGGGCACAAGCAGTACTTC; CDR3aa: CASSLEGTLGHKQYF
abundance: .; v_gene: TRBV9; d_gene: .; j_gene: TRBJ2-7; CDR3nt: TGTGCCAGCAGCGTAGATTATATTGGCAAGCAGTACTTC; CDR3aa: CASSVDYIGKQYF
abundance: .; v_gene: TRBV4-1; d_gene: .; j_gene: TRBJ2-7; CDR3nt: TGCGCCAGCAGCCAGGGGACCGGGACCCAGGCCTACGAGCAGTACTTC; CDR3aa: CASSQGTGTQAYEQYF
abundance: .; v_gene: TRBV4-1; d_gene: TRBD1; j_gene: TRBJ1-2; CDR3nt: TGCGCCAGCAGCCAAGTAGGGACAGTCCCTGGCTACACCTTC; CDR3aa: CASSQVGTVPGYTF
abundance: .; v_gene: TRBV5-5; d_gene: TRBD1; j_gene: TRBJ1-2; CDR3nt: TGTGCCAGCAGCTTGGGAGGGACAGGGGATTTGAGCTACACCTTC; CDR3aa: CASSLGGTGDLSYTF
abundance: .; v_gene: TRBV28; d_gene: .; j_gene: TRBJ2-2; CDR3nt: TGTGCCAGCAGTTCAATTACAGGGACGGCCACCGGGGAGCTGTTTTTT; CDR3aa: CASSSITGTATGELFF
abundance: .; v_gene: TRBV5-1; d_gene: .; j_gene: TRBJ2-1; CDR3nt: TGCGCCAGCAGCTTGGCAGGCAGGGGCCTCTACAATGAGCAGTTCTTC; CDR3aa: CASSLAGRGLYNEQFF
abundance: .; v_gene: TRBV27; d_gene: .; j_gene: TRBJ2-1; CDR3nt: TGTGCCAGCAGGGGACTGAGCCCTACCTACAATGAGCAGTTCTTC; CDR3aa: CASRGLSPTYNEQFF
abundance: .; v_gene: TRBV30; d_gene: TRBD1; j_gene: TRBJ2-6; CDR3nt: TGTGCCTTTGATACCGGGACAGGGGGCTCTGGGGCCAACGTCCTGACTTTC; CDR3aa: CAFDTGTGGSGANVLTF
abundance: .; v_gene: TRBV2; d_gene: .; j_gene: TRBJ1-5; CDR3nt: TGTGCCAGCAGTGAAAGGGCCTCAGGGAATCAGCCCCAGCATTTT; CDR3aa: CASSERASGNQPQHF
abundance: .; v_gene: TRBV5-1; d_gene: .; j_gene: TRBJ2-1; CDR3nt: TGCGCCAGCAGCTTGGCCCAGGGGATTTACAATGAGCAGTTCTTC; CDR3aa: CASSLAQGIYNEQFF
abundance: .; v_gene: TRBV2; d_gene: .; j_gene: TRBJ1-5; CDR3nt: TGTGCCAGCAGTGATATGTCGGGAAGTCGAATTCAGCCCCAGCATTTT; CDR3aa: CASSDMSGSRIQPQHF
abundance: .; v_gene: TRBV7-8; d_gene: .; j_gene: TRBJ1-6; CDR3nt: TGTGCCAGCAGCTTAGTCGGGGGGCAGGGGTCCCTCCACTTT; CDR3aa: CASSLVGGQGSLHF
abundance: .; v_gene: TRBV19; d_gene: .; j_gene: TRBJ2-7; CDR3nt: TGTGCCAGTAAACCTGCCGGGGTGGGCTACGAGCAGTACTTC; CDR3aa: CASKPAGVGYEQYF
abundance: .; v_gene: TRBV6-1; d_gene: TRBD1; j_gene: TRBJ2-7; CDR3nt: TGTGCCAGCAGTGAAGGGACAGGGGGCTACGAGCAGTACTTC; CDR3aa: CASSEGTGGYEQYF
abundance: .; v_gene: TRBV5-6; d_gene: .; j_gene: TRBJ1-2; CDR3nt: TGTGCCAGCAGCTTCGAGGGCCCGTACGGCTACACCTTC; CDR3aa: CASSFEGPYGYTF
abundance: .; v_gene: TRBV5-1; d_gene: .; j_gene: TRBJ1-3; CDR3nt: TGCGCCAGCAGCTCAATAGGGCTGTCCTCTGGAAACACCATATATTTT; CDR3aa: CASSSIGLSSGNTIYF